A selection of T cell receptor beta chains follows, all from one sample in a study of blood T cell repertoires in COVID-19. Assay used: immunoSEQ multiplex PCR; TCRdb lists only in-frame clones, some missing. The sample contains some 33,000 clones, roughly 90% of which appear only once. Sequenced: peripheral blood. The receptors stem from a man between 60 and 75 years old with acute or convalescent COVID-19. CDR3s include the opening cysteine and the closing phenylalanine or tryptophan. A D gene is named only where the DNA matches it firmly. Some rows mark clone size as missing; the rest say once, few, many or name a class of expanded clone.

cdr3_aa | cdr3_nt | clone_size | v_call | d_call | j_call
CASSSRGRNTGELFF | TGTGCCAGCAGTAGCAGGGGTCGAAACACCGGGGAGCTGTTTTTT | . | TRBV27 | . | TRBJ2-2
CASSPERVLAKNIQYF | TGTGCCAGCTCACCCGAGCGGGTGCTAGCCAAAAACATTCAGTACTTC | . | TRBV18 | . | TRBJ2-4
CASRRDRGYNEQFF | TGTGCCAGCAGACGGGACAGGGGCTACAATGAGCAGTTCTTC | once | TRBV5-8 | TRBD1 | TRBJ2-1
CASSFTGAGANVLTF | TGCGCCAGCAGCTTCACAGGGGCAGGGGCCAACGTCCTGACTTTC | . | TRBV5-1 | TRBD1 | TRBJ2-6
CASSRDFGELFF | TGTGCCAGCAGCCGGGACTTTGGGGAGCTGTTTTTT | . | TRBV6-2/TRBV6-3 | . | TRBJ2-2
CASSLGLSTDTQYF | TGTGCCAGCAGCCTGGGACTGAGCACAGATACGCAGTATTTT | . | TRBV3-1/TRBV3-2 | . | TRBJ2-3
CASSQDAGMNTEAFF | TGTGCCAGCAGCCAAGACGCAGGTATGAACACTGAAGCTTTCTTT | . | TRBV4-2 | . | TRBJ1-1
CATSGRERSAARYTF | TGTGCCACCAGCGGGAGGGAGAGGTCCGCAGCTCGCTACACCTTC | . | TRBV15 | . | TRBJ1-2
CASSPGLHREQFF | TGTGCCAGCAGCCCGGGACTCCACCGGGAGCAGTTCTTC | . | TRBV11-2 | . | TRBJ2-1
CASLQSGNTIYF | TGTGCCAGCCTGCAGTCGGGTAACACCATATATTTT | . | TRBV28 | . | TRBJ1-3